The clone carrying this T cell receptor (beta chain) was counted once. V gave up 0 bases and J gave up 4 bases, with 11 bases separating them. Germline CDR1 and CDR2: SGHDT and YYEEEE. CDR3 size: 15 residues. This specimen comes from a study of blood T cell repertoires in COVID-19. Sequencing was performed with immunoSEQ multiplex PCR; in TCRdb, only in-frame clones are kept and a portion is missing. This table has approximately 46,000 clones, 80% to 90% appearing once. The receptor's source is a man between 65 and 85 years old with active COVID-19. V usage is TRBV5-6 and J usage is TRBJ1-5, with D tentatively TRBD1 (6 bases). Sequencing input: peripheral blood. Here the CDR3 reads CASSLAMDRNQPQHF. DNA of the CDR3: TGTGCCAGCAGCTTGGCCATGGACAGAAATCAGCCCCAGCATTTT.